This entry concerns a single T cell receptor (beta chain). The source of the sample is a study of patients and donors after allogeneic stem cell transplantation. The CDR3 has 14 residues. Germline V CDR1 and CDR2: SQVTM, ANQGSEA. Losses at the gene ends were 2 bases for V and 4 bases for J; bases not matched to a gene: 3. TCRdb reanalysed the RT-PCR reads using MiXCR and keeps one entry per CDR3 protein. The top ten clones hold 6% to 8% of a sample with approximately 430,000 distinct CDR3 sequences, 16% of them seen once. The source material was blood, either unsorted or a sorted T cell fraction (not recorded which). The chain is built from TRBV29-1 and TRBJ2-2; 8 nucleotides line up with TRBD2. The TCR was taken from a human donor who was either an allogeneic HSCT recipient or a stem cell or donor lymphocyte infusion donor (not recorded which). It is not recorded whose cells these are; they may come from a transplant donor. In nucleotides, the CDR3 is TGCAGCGTTGAATGGCGGGAGGCCACCGGGGAGCTGTTTTTT. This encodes CSVEWREATGELFF.